This T cell receptor beta chain came from a study of GPR56 and killer-like receptors on CD4 memory cells (dated by TCRdb to about 2019). Regarding the study in general: The study proposed that progressive acquisition of KLRB1, KLRG1, GPR56 and then KLRF1 marks human CD4+ memory T-cell differentiation and cytokine production potential. The healthy blood donors were described in the study as age-matched to the liver disease patients, whose median age was roughly 70 years. Overall results and qualifications from the work: TCR repertoire overlap was especially strong between late populations 4 and 5, and population 3 also partly overlapped. Low clonal frequency was observed in the marker-negative population, and a progressive increase in clonal frequency, with a corresponding decrease in TCRbeta diversity, was observed along the proposed pathway. Rather than full repertoires, only the 100 most expanded clones per population were included in the diversity and similarity analyses. The authors took the finding that clones dominating late populations 4 and 5 were also present in early populations 1 and 2 as evidence for linear differentiation.

The CDR3 contains 15 residues, cysteine and phenylalanine counted. No nucleotide data were recorded. CDR1 is given as SGDLS and CDR2 as YYNGEE, both from the germline V gene. Five KLR/GPR56-defined CD4+ populations were enriched by fluorescence-activated cell sorting before TCRbeta sequencing. To test a linear memory differentiation pathway, TCRbeta repertoires were sequenced from five CD4+ T-cell subsets defined by expression of KLRB1, KLRG1, GPR56 and KLRF1. TCR-sequenced cells came from peripheral blood of healthy control individuals, reported as five donors in the TCRbeta analysis figure. Heparinized peripheral blood was collected, and every sample was processed within one hour of retrieval. Blood was diluted 1:2 in PBS, and peripheral blood mononuclear cells were then isolated from the diluted blood at room temperature by Biocoll density gradient centrifugation. CD4+ T cells were enriched from freshly isolated PBMCs by magnetic sorting with anti-CD4 MicroBeads before flow sorting. A BD FACSAria II was used to sort CD4+ T cells, enriched from the PBMCs of healthy donors, according to marker expression. For surface staining, the researchers used Miltenyi Biotec antibodies: anti-KLRB1 clone 191B8, anti-KLRF1 clone 4A4.D10 and anti-KLRG1 clone REA261.

Sequencing used an Illumina HiSeq 2500. To build sequencing libraries, a previously published PCR protocol was used to amplify the recombined TCRbeta locus. The original methods were these. Reads whose average quality score was below 30 were removed, and the reads that remained were processed with IMSEQ. Each clonotype was defined by Vbeta gene, Jbeta gene and CDR3 amino acid sequence. The Morisita-Horn index, computed on the top 100 expanded clones, was used to measure repertoire overlap between populations. Renyi diversity profiles calculated on the top 100 expanded clones were used to evaluate clonal diversity. TCRdb reprocessed the reads and provides one entry for every CDR3 protein sequence; no DNA is given. The V and J calls were determined by TCRdb, not by the authors. This sample's listing comprises fewer than 2,500 distinct CDR3 sequences. Jointly, the top ten make up just over 4% of the sample.

Worth noting for this clonotype: Its antigen target is currently unknown.

This TCR was sampled from a human donor in good health. The V gene is TRBV9 and the J gene is TRBJ1-5; TCRdb names TRBD1, which stays unverified in the absence of DNA. Sequenced input: memory CD4+ T cells from blood. The CDR3 has the sequence CASSSGGGAAQPQHF. Supplemented by the reference TRBV9 and TRBJ1-5 proteins around the CDR3, the complete variable domain is DSGVTQTPKHLITATGQRVTLRCSPRSGDLSVYWYQQSLDQGLQFLIQYYNGEERAKGNILERFSAQQFPDLHSELNLSSLELGDSALYFCASSSGGGAAQPQHFGDGTRLSIL.